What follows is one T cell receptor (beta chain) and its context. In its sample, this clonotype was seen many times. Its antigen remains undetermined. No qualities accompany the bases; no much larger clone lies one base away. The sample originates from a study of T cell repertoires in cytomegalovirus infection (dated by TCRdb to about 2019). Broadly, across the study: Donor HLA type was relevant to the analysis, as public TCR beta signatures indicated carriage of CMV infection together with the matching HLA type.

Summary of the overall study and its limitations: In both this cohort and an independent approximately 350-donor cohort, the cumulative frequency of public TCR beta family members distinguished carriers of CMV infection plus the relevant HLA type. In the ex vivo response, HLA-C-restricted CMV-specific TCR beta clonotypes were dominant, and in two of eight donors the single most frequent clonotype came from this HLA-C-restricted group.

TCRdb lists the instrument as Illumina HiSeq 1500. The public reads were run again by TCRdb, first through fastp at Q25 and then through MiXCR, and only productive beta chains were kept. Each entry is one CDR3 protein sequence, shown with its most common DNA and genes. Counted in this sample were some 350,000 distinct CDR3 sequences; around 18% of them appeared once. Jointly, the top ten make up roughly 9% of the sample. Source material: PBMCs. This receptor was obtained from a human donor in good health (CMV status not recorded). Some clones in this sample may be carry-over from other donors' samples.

The nucleotides read TGTGCCACCCGTCTTTTAGTCCATGAGCAGTTCTTC. It is translated as CATRLLVHEQFF. The V and J segments used are TRBV2 and TRBJ2-1, with the D gene not clear enough to name. At the junction V is shortened by 10 bases and J by 8 bases, with 15 bases in between. CDR1 and CDR2 are read off the germline V gene as SNHLY and FYNNEI. Taken from cysteine to phenylalanine, the CDR3 has 12 residues. The DNA shown is the 36-base CDR3, in frame from base 1.